Listed below are T cell receptor beta chains from one sample, sequenced in a study of Graves' ophthalmopathy and Graves' hyperthyroidism. TCRdb reanalysed the multiplex PCR reads using MiXCR and keeps one entry per CDR3 protein. Of 400,000 to 450,000 distinct CDR3 sequences in the sample, roughly 21% were seen once. Specimen: peripheral blood. The receptors shown here come from a woman between 18 and 30 years old with stable Graves' hyperthyroidism. CDR3s include the opening cysteine and the closing phenylalanine or tryptophan. D genes are given only for firm matches. A clone size is listed for some rows: how often the clone was seen (once, few, many), or a class if it is expanded.

V,size,D,J,CDR3,DNA
TRBV6-9,many,NA,TRBJ1-2,CAASSHYGYTF,TGTGCCGCCAGCAGCCACTATGGCTACACCTTC
TRBV12-3/TRBV12-4,many,TRBD2,TRBJ2-7,CASSPLAGYLYEQYF,TGTGCCAGCAGCCCACTAGCGGGATATCTCTACGAGCAGTACTTC
TRBV28,many,TRBD1,TRBJ2-7,CASSPYRGGNEQYF,TGTGCCAGCAGTCCCTACAGGGGTGGTAACGAGCAGTACTTC
TRBV12-3/TRBV12-4,many,NA,TRBJ1-2,CASGRVAGYTF,TGTGCCAGCGGCAGGGTTGCTGGCTACACCTTC
TRBV19,few,TRBD2,TRBJ2-3,CASRWTSGTDTQYF,TGTGCCAGTAGATGGACTAGCGGCACAGATACGCAGTATTTT
TRBV19,many,TRBD2,TRBJ2-1,CASSRTSGSYEQFF,TGTGCCAGTAGTAGGACTAGCGGGAGCTATGAGCAGTTCTTC
TRBV7-6,many,TRBD2,TRBJ2-7,CASSVRAGGNYEQYF,TGTGCCAGCAGCGTCCGAGCGGGAGGGAACTACGAGCAGTACTTC
TRBV7-2,many,NA,TRBJ2-4,CASSLKGARKNIQYF,TGTGCCAGCAGCTTAAAAGGGGCTCGCAAAAACATTCAGTACTTC
TRBV6-5,many,TRBD1,TRBJ2-7,CASSSPDRESYEQYF,TGTGCCAGCAGTTCCCCCGACAGGGAGTCCTACGAGCAGTACTTC
TRBV20-1,many,NA,TRBJ2-4,CSARPAQRAGVAKNIQYF,TGCAGTGCTAGGCCCGCCCAAAGAGCGGGCGTAGCCAAAAACATTCAGTACTTC
TRBV28,many,TRBD2,TRBJ2-5,CASSLWSAGVIETQYF,TGTGCCAGCAGTTTATGGTCCGCGGGAGTAATAGAGACCCAGTACTTC
TRBV2,many,NA,TRBJ1-6,CASRDRSDNSPLHF,TGTGCCAGCCGAGACAGGTCCGATAATTCACCCCTCCACTTT
TRBV11-1,NA,NA,TRBJ2-2,CASSLALYAGDTGELFF,TGTGCCAGCAGCTTAGCGCTTTATGCAGGGGACACCGGGGAGCTGTTTTTT
TRBV28,many,NA,TRBJ2-4,CASSSDPGALAKNIQYF,TGTGCCAGCAGTTCGGACCCCGGGGCCCTAGCCAAAAACATTCAGTACTTC
TRBV11-1,NA,TRBD2,TRBJ2-2,CASSLPGTSKAGELFF,TGTGCCAGCAGCTTGCCCGGGACTAGCAAGGCCGGGGAGCTGTTTTTT
TRBV7-9,many,TRBD1,TRBJ1-6,CASSVDRVNSPLHF,TGTGCCAGCAGCGTTGACAGGGTAAATTCACCCCTCCACTTT
TRBV6-1,NA,NA,TRBJ2-3,CASSRAGRTDTQYF,TGTGCCAGCAGTCGAGCGGGCCGCACAGATACGCAGTATTTT
TRBV6-5,NA,NA,TRBJ2-7,CASSYAEMDEQYF,TGTGCCAGCAGTTACGCAGAAATGGACGAGCAGTACTTC
TRBV28,many,TRBD2,TRBJ2-7,CASIRRPGTTSSYEQYF,TGTGCCAGCATCCGCCGCCCCGGGACTACGAGCTCCTACGAGCAGTACTTC
TRBV7-8,NA,TRBD1,TRBJ1-2,CASSSPSQDREDYGYTF,TGTGCCAGCAGCTCACCCTCCCAGGACAGGGAAGACTATGGCTACACCTTC
TRBV20-1,many,TRBD2,TRBJ2-5,CSAIPVLAGVSETQYF,TGCAGTGCTATCCCCGTTCTAGCGGGAGTATCAGAGACCCAGTACTTC
TRBV6-1,NA,NA,TRBJ2-1,CASSLRRAGFYNEQFF,TGTGCCAGCAGCCTCAGGAGGGCTGGGTTCTACAATGAGCAGTTCTTC
TRBV6-5,many,NA,TRBJ2-2,CASSYRRVTGELFF,TGTGCCAGCAGTTACCGCAGGGTTACCGGGGAGCTGTTTTTT
TRBV12-3/TRBV12-4,many,NA,TRBJ2-7,CASSLAELTYEQYF,TGTGCCAGCAGTTTAGCGGAACTTACCTACGAGCAGTACTTC
TRBV7-2,NA,NA,TRBJ1-6,CASSLEYQGYNSPLHF,TGTGCCAGCAGCTTAGAATACCAAGGCTATAATTCACCCCTCCACTTT
TRBV4-2,many,TRBD1,TRBJ2-7,CASSQVGDRAYEQYF,TGTGCCAGCAGCCAAGTAGGGGACAGAGCCTACGAGCAGTACTTC
TRBV12-3/TRBV12-4,few,NA,TRBJ2-6,CASSRDTSGANVLTF,TGTGCCAGCAGCCGGGACACCTCTGGGGCCAACGTCCTGACTTTC
TRBV6-1,few,NA,TRBJ2-4,CASSEVYGLSSIQYF,TGTGCCAGCAGTGAAGTTTATGGACTGAGTTCCATTCAGTACTTC